This TCR beta chain was identified during a study of early T cells in non-severe SARS-CoV-2 infection. Regarding the study as a whole: VDJdb matching favored anti-spike CD8 responses, missing private and CD4 specificities.

Remarks on this clonotype: Its antigen is currently unknown.

The CDR3 consists of 13 residues. CDR1 and CDR2 (germline): SGHAT, FQNNGV. Trimming cost V 1 base and J 12 bases, with 13 bases left between them. TCRdb re-analysed the 5' RACE reads in MiXCR, keeping a single row per CDR3 protein. The repertoire consists of some 57,000 distinct CDR3 sequences, with approximately 10% occurring once and the leading ten covering around 3.6%. The V call is TRBV11-2, the J call TRBJ2-1; TRBD1 might be the D (5 bases). The sequence derives from an adult who was a healthcare worker with PCR-confirmed SARS-CoV-2 infection or an uninfected control (not recorded which). The sequences come from whole blood, collected at baseline. The CDR3, as DNA: TGTGCCAGCAGCTTAGGGCCTCGTCAGGGGCAGTTCTTC. Translating gives CASSLGPRQGQFF.